The rows below give T cell receptor beta chains drawn from one sample of a study of CD8+ T cells in alopecia areata. Profiled with immunoSEQ multiplex PCR; TCRdb holds only in-frame clones, not every one. The table shows about 180,000 clones, with around 50% occurring only once. This sample comprised CD4+ T cells sorted from blood, obtained at week 0. These receptors all come from a human donor with alopecia areata. Each CDR3 is given with its conserved first and last residue. The D gene is left open where the match is weak. Clone size is given for some rows only: seen once, a few or many times, or a class if the clone is expanded.

size: few; J: TRBJ2-1; D: .; V: TRBV15; length: 16; DNA: TGTGCCACCAGCAGAGACGGAGGGGTCAGCTACAATGAGCAGTTCTTC; CDR3: CATSRDGGVSYNEQFF
size: .; J: TRBJ1-5; D: .; V: TRBV29-1; length: 14; DNA: TGCAGCGCCCGCCTGGCCGGGGTGAATCAGCCCCAGCATTTT; CDR3: CSARLAGVNQPQHF
size: once; J: TRBJ1-6; D: .; V: TRBV9; length: 15; DNA: TGTGCCAGCAGCGCCGGGACACCTTATAATTCACCCCTCCACTTT; CDR3: CASSAGTPYNSPLHF
size: .; J: TRBJ2-5; D: .; V: TRBV2; length: 11; DNA: TGTGCCAGCAATCAGCGGGAGACCCAGTACTTC; CDR3: CASNQRETQYF
size: few; J: TRBJ1-6; D: .; V: TRBV25-1; length: 14; DNA: TGTGCCAGCAGTGTTGTGGGAATCAATTCACCCCTCCACTTT; CDR3: CASSVVGINSPLHF
size: once; J: TRBJ1-6; D: TRBD1; V: TRBV2; length: 14; DNA: TGTGCCACTCTCTGGGACAGGGCCAATTCACCCCTCCACTTT; CDR3: CATLWDRANSPLHF
size: .; J: TRBJ2-7; D: .; V: TRBV4-1; length: 14; DNA: TGCGCCAGCAGCCAAGAGATCTGGGGGCCCGAGCAGTACTTC; CDR3: CASSQEIWGPEQYF
size: .; J: TRBJ2-1; D: TRBD1; V: TRBV2; length: 15; DNA: TGTGCCAGCACGGGACAGGGCTTTGTATACAATGAGCAGTTCTTC; CDR3: CASTGQGFVYNEQFF
size: .; J: TRBJ2-1; D: TRBD2; V: TRBV19; length: 16; DNA: TGTGCCAGTAGTCCCCGGACTAGCGGGTTCTACAATGAGCAGTTCTTC; CDR3: CASSPRTSGFYNEQFF
size: .; J: TRBJ1-2; D: .; V: TRBV30; length: 16; DNA: TGTGCCTGGAGTCCACCAGGACCCCAGGCTAACTATGGCTACACCTTC; CDR3: CAWSPPGPQANYGYTF
size: .; J: TRBJ1-2; D: .; V: TRBV5-1; length: 12; DNA: TGCGCCAGCAAGACCGACGAAGGTGGCTACACCTTC; CDR3: CASKTDEGGYTF
size: .; J: TRBJ1-2; D: .; V: TRBV27; length: 14; DNA: TGTGCCAGCAGTTTATCGTTAGGGGTCGGGGGCTACACCTTC; CDR3: CASSLSLGVGGYTF
size: .; J: TRBJ2-2; D: .; V: TRBV29-1; length: 14; DNA: TGCAGCGTTGATCTTGGCGGTGTCACCGGGGAGCTATTTTTT; CDR3: CSVDLGGVTGELFF
size: few; J: TRBJ1-6; D: .; V: TRBV13; length: 14; DNA: TGTGCCAGCAGCCCTCGAGGGGATAATTCACCCCTCCACTTT; CDR3: CASSPRGDNSPLHF
size: .; J: TRBJ2-7; D: .; V: TRBV6-5; length: 15; DNA: TGTGCCAGTCAAGGGTGGGCTTCGCAGGAATACGAGCAGTACTTC; CDR3: CASQGWASQEYEQYF
size: .; J: TRBJ1-5; D: .; V: TRBV23-1; length: 12; DNA: TGCGCCTCGTCCCACGGGAATCAGCCCCAGCATTTT; CDR3: CASSHGNQPQHF
size: few; J: TRBJ2-5; D: TRBD1; V: TRBV15; length: 15; DNA: TGTGCCACCAGCAAGGGACAGCAAACGATAGAGACCCAGTACTTC; CDR3: CATSKGQQTIETQYF
size: .; J: TRBJ1-1; D: .; V: TRBV30; length: 13; DNA: TGTGCCTGGAGTTGGGCAGCGAACACTGAAGCTTTCTTT; CDR3: CAWSWAANTEAFF
size: .; J: TRBJ2-1; D: .; V: TRBV7-9; length: 13; DNA: TGTGCCAGCAGCTTAGCACGGGACAATGAGCAGTTCTTC; CDR3: CASSLARDNEQFF
size: .; J: TRBJ2-7; D: TRBD1; V: TRBV29-1; length: 14; DNA: TGCAGCCCTGGGAATCGACAGGGGGCGGACGAGCAGTACTTC; CDR3: CSPGNRQGADEQYF
size: .; J: TRBJ2-2; D: .; V: TRBV6-5; length: 16; DNA: TGTGCCAGCAGTTACTCCCCCGGAATTAGCACCGGGGAGCTGTTTTTT; CDR3: CASSYSPGISTGELFF
size: .; J: TRBJ1-5; D: TRBD1; V: TRBV2; length: 17; DNA: TGTGCCAGCAGTGCCTCGGGGACAGGGCTTGGCAATCAGCCCCAGCATTTT; CDR3: CASSASGTGLGNQPQHF
size: .; J: TRBJ2-5; D: TRBD1; V: TRBV23-1; length: 17; DNA: TGCGCCAGCAGTCAATCCGGGACAGCCTATTGCCAAGAGACCCAGTACTTC; CDR3: CASSQSGTAYCQETQYF
size: .; J: TRBJ2-5; D: .; V: TRBV7-8; length: 14; DNA: TGTGCCAGCAGCATGTCGGTGGGTCAAGAGACCCAGTACTTC; CDR3: CASSMSVGQETQYF
size: few; J: TRBJ1-6; D: .; V: TRBV23-1; length: 15; DNA: TGCGCCCCTAGGTCGTTCAGAGCTGACAATTCACCCCTCCACTTT; CDR3: CAPRSFRADNSPLHF
size: .; J: TRBJ2-2; D: .; V: TRBV5-5; length: 15; DNA: TGTGCCAGCACCCAGAGGACACCGAACACCGGGGAGCTGTTTTTT; CDR3: CASTQRTPNTGELFF
size: few; J: TRBJ1-1; D: .; V: TRBV11-1; length: 16; DNA: TGTGCCAGCAGCCCGGATAGGGGAATGGCGAACACTGAAGCTTTCTTT; CDR3: CASSPDRGMANTEAFF
size: few; J: TRBJ2-7; D: TRBD1; V: TRBV6-5; length: 15; DNA: TGTGCCAGCAGTTACGGGACAGGGATTTCCTACGAGCAGTACTTC; CDR3: CASSYGTGISYEQYF
size: .; J: TRBJ2-6; D: .; V: TRBV25-1; length: 13; DNA: TGTGCCAGCATTAGTGCAGGGGCCAACGTCCTGACTTTC; CDR3: CASISAGANVLTF
size: .; J: TRBJ2-3; D: TRBD2; V: TRBV4-1; length: 14; DNA: TGCGCCAGCAGCGACGGACTAGGGACAGATACGCAGTATTTT; CDR3: CASSDGLGTDTQYF
size: few; J: TRBJ2-5; D: .; V: TRBV2; length: 16; DNA: TGTGCCAGCAGTGAACAGGGTGGCTTAAAGGAGGAGACCCAGTACTTC; CDR3: CASSEQGGLKEETQYF
size: .; J: TRBJ1-5; D: .; V: TRBV15; length: 13; DNA: TGTGCCACCAGCAGACAGGAGAATCAGCCCCAGCATTTT; CDR3: CATSRQENQPQHF
size: few; J: TRBJ1-3; D: .; V: TRBV9; length: 13; DNA: TGTGCCAGCAGCGCTCAATCTGGAAACACCATATATTTT; CDR3: CASSAQSGNTIYF
size: few; J: TRBJ2-3; D: TRBD2; V: TRBV7-9; length: 14; DNA: TGTGCCAGCAGCTGGGGACTAGCGACAGATACGCAGTATTTT; CDR3: CASSWGLATDTQYF
size: .; J: TRBJ1-2; D: TRBD1; V: TRBV15; length: 13; DNA: TGTGCCACCAGCACTGACAGGGAGTATGGCTACACCTTC; CDR3: CATSTDREYGYTF
size: .; J: TRBJ1-1; D: TRBD1; V: TRBV9; length: 16; DNA: TGTGCCAGCAGCGTAGTTACAGGGGGACAATCCACTGAAGCTTTCTTT; CDR3: CASSVVTGGQSTEAFF
size: .; J: TRBJ1-4; D: .; V: TRBV6-5; length: 15; DNA: TGTGCCAGCAGTTATGAACTAACAACTAATGAAAAACTGTTTTTT; CDR3: CASSYELTTNEKLFF
size: .; J: TRBJ1-2; D: TRBD1; V: TRBV2; length: 15; DNA: TGTGCCAGCAGTGAAGAAAGGGACAGGTTCTATGGCTACACCTTC; CDR3: CASSEERDRFYGYTF
size: .; J: TRBJ1-5; D: .; V: TRBV25-1; length: 13; DNA: TGTGCCAGCAGTGGACAGAGAAATCAGCCCCAGCATTTT; CDR3: CASSGQRNQPQHF
size: .; J: TRBJ2-1; D: TRBD1; V: TRBV29-1; length: 16; DNA: TGCAGCGTTGCGGACAGGCCCAAGGGGGTCCGGCAGGAGCAGTTCTTC; CDR3: CSVADRPKGVRQEQFF
size: .; J: TRBJ1-5; D: .; V: TRBV7-9; length: 13; DNA: TGTGCCAGCAGCTTAAGGAGCAATCAGCCCCAGCATTTT; CDR3: CASSLRSNQPQHF
size: .; J: TRBJ2-6; D: .; V: TRBV11-2; length: 15; DNA: TGTGCCAGCAGCTCTACGCCCTCTGGGGCCAACGTCCTGACTTTC; CDR3: CASSSTPSGANVLTF
size: .; J: TRBJ2-1; D: .; V: TRBV9; length: 16; DNA: TGTGCCAGCAGCGTAAGCGGTACGAGCTCCTACAATGAGCAGTTCTTC; CDR3: CASSVSGTSSYNEQFF